Below, 24 T cell receptor beta chains from the same sample are listed, as sequenced in a study of cytomegalovirus exposure and HLA in healthy donors. PCR used 60 Vbeta primers and 13 Jbeta primers. The assay was immunoSEQ multiplex PCR, and TCRdb's table has in-frame clones only and misses some. The sample records approximately 150,000 clones, 76% being singletons. The specimen was PBMCs. The receptors shown here come from a male donor in good health and CMV-seronegative.

This clone appeared once. The V call is TRBV18, the J call TRBJ1-4; a weak D match, TRBD1 (6 bases). Deletions cut 6 bases from V and 4 bases from J, with 12 bases between. CDR1 and CDR2 (germline): KGHSH, LQKENI. This CDR3 is 14 amino acids long. CDR3 nucleotides: TGTGCCAGCTCCCTGACAGGTCTTAATGAAAAACTGTTTTTT. It encodes CASSLTGLNEKLFF.

The chain employs TRBV4-1 and TRBJ1-1, with no clear D. The CDR3 has 15 residues. CDR1 MGHRA and CDR2 YSYEKL come from the germline V gene. V gave up 0 bases and J gave up 1 base, with 9 bases separating them. CDR3 coding DNA: TGCGCCAGCAGCCAAGAAGGATCAGGGAACACTGAAGCTTTCTTT. It encodes CASSQEGSGNTEAFF.

This clone was seen a handful of times. The chain has TRBV6-6 and TRBJ2-7; D is possibly TRBD1 (5 bases). The length of the CDR3 is 13 residues. V was cut by 5 bases and J by 0 bases, with 8 bases left in between. Germline V gene sequence: CDR1 MNHNY, CDR2 SVGAGI (reference sequence). The CDR3 loop is CASSQGSSYEQYF. CDR3 sequence (DNA): TGTGCCAGCAGTCAGGGTAGCTCCTACGAGCAGTACTTC.

The chain recombines TRBV5-1 with TRBJ1-3; maybe TRBD1 (5 bases). V lost 1 base, J lost 4 bases, and 9 bases lay in between. CDR3 length equals 14 residues. CDR1 is SGHRS and CDR2 is YFSETQ in the germline V gene. CDR3 nucleotide sequence: TGCGCCAGCAGCTTGTCAGGGCTCGGAAACACCATATATTTT. Translating gives CASSLSGLGNTIYF.

This chain connects TRBV11-1 to TRBJ2-4; TRBD1 agrees at 7 bases. CDR1 is SGHAT and CDR2 is FQDESV in the germline V gene (reference sequence). The V segment lost 4 bases and the J segment 5 bases; nucleotides outside the gene matches: 8. The CDR3 has 15 residues. The CDR3 DNA reads TGTGCCAGCAGCTGGACTCAGGGGGACGAAAACATTCAGTACTTC. Encoded protein: CASSWTQGDENIQYF.

This chain joins TRBV19 and TRBJ1-5, with TRBD1 matching 9 bases. The ends lost 0 bases at V and 2 bases at J; junction bases unmatched: 5. CDR1 and CDR2 from the germline V gene are LNHDA and SQIVND (reference sequence). The CDR3 length is 17 residues. The CDR3 protein is CASSIDPWDRGNQPQHF. In nucleotides, the CDR3 is TGTGCCAGTAGTATAGACCCCTGGGACAGGGGCAATCAGCCCCAGCATTTT.

V is TRBV5-1 and J is TRBJ2-5; maybe TRBD2 (6 bases). The CDR3 is 19 residues long. The V end lost 9 bases, the J end lost 1 base, and 31 bases lay between the germline ends. CDR1 and CDR2 from the germline V gene are SGHRS and YFSETQ. CDR3 in DNA: TGCGCCATCCCCCAAGGCAACCCCCCGGGACTTAACTTCCAAGAGACCCAGTACTTC. Its translation is CAIPQGNPPGLNFQETQYF.

The rearrangement links TRBV27 to TRBJ1-1; unclear D gene. CDR1 MNHEY and CDR2 SMNVEV come from the germline V gene (reference sequence). Trimming took off 4 bases at V and 1 base at J, with 10 bases between the two ends. This CDR3 spans 14 amino acids. In DNA form, the CDR3 reads TGTGCCAGCAGTTGGAGTAGCAGGAACACTGAAGCTTTCTTT. Its translation is CASSWSSRNTEAFF.

The chain has TRBV19 and TRBJ1-1; tentatively, D is TRBD1 (6 bases). Per the germline V gene, CDR1 is LNHDA and CDR2 is SQIVND (reference sequence). CDR3 length equals 14 residues. V was clipped by 3 bases and J by 8 bases, with 16 bases between them. CDR3 in amino acids: CASSILDRWGEAFF. As DNA, the CDR3 is TGTGCCAGTAGTATTCTTGACAGGTGGGGAGAAGCTTTCTTT.

This chain joins TRBV28 and TRBJ2-3, with D perhaps TRBD1 (7 bases). This CDR3 is built from 17 residues. V lost 4 bases and J lost 3, with 20 bases in between. Germline-derived CDR1 and CDR2 are MDHEN and SYDVKM. The CDR3 bases are TGTGCCAGCAGTTATCCAAAAGGGGGGACAGAGACAGATACGCAGTATTTT. This encodes CASSYPKGGTETDTQYF.

This sequence joins TRBV5-5 and TRBJ1-1; D not resolved. V lost 1 base to trimming and J lost 0 bases, with 7 bases between them. Germline V gene sequence: CDR1 SGHKS, CDR2 YYEKEE (reference sequence). This CDR3 has 14 residues. The CDR3 bases are TGTGCCAGCAGCTTGACCACTATGAACACTGAAGCTTTCTTT. It is translated as CASSLTTMNTEAFF.

V and J are TRBV5-5 and TRBJ1-1; D unresolved. Trimming stripped 2 bases from V and 8 bases from J, with 10 bases between. The CDR3 is 12 amino acids. The germline V gene has CDR1 SGHKS and CDR2 YYEKEE (reference sequence). CDR3 in amino acids: CASSLTRLEAFF. In nucleotides, the CDR3 is TGTGCCAGCAGCTTAACGAGGCTAGAAGCTTTCTTT.

CDR3 in amino acids: CASSLGVEETQYF. Here the CDR3 DNA reads TGTGCCAGCAGCTTAGGAGTCGAGGAGACCCAGTACTTC. The chain joins TRBV7-8 to TRBJ2-5; no clear D. The CDR3 contains 13 residues. Trimming took off 1 base at V and 5 bases at J, with 8 bases between the two ends. Per germline, CDR1 SGHVS and CDR2 FQNEAQ.

This chain links TRBV19 with TRBJ1-4, with D unresolved. V lost 7 bases, J lost 1 base, and 16 bases lay in between. This CDR3 has 16 residues. Per germline, CDR1 LNHDA and CDR2 SQIVND (reference sequence). DNA for the CDR3: TGTGCCAGTAAAAACAGCCGGTTGCAAACTAATGAAAAACTGTTTTTT. As protein: CASKNSRLQTNEKLFF.

This chain links TRBV18 with TRBJ1-4; unclear D gene. The CDR3 consists of 14 residues. Germline V gene data show CDR1 as KGHSH and CDR2 as LQKENI. Trimming removed 0 bases at V and 4 bases at J, with 6 bases between. This CDR3 is CASSPPGDNEKLFF. The CDR3 DNA sequence: TGTGCCAGCTCACCACCCGGGGATAATGAAAAACTGTTTTTT.

This clone has only one observation. V gene TRBV19 combines with J gene TRBJ1-2, with D tentatively TRBD1 (6 bases). The CDR3 contains 13 residues. V lost 6 bases, J lost 3 bases, and 11 bases lay in between. Looked up from germline, CDR1 is LNHDA and CDR2 is SQIVND (reference sequence). The CDR3 region is CASSQGQDYGYTF. The CDR3 DNA reads TGTGCCAGTAGCCAGGGGCAGGACTATGGCTACACCTTC.

This rearrangement joins TRBV7-9 to TRBJ1-4; 7 bases align to TRBD1. The CDR3 loop spans 15 amino acids. Losses at the gene ends were 5 bases for V and 6 bases for J; bases not matched to a gene: 9. The V gene's germline CDR1 is SEHNR and CDR2 FQNEAQ (reference sequence). CDR3 protein: CASSPQGVGYEKLFF. As DNA, the CDR3 is TGTGCCAGCAGCCCTCAGGGGGTTGGGTATGAAAAACTGTTTTTT.

The rearrangement links TRBV5-6 to TRBJ2-1, with 8 bases identical to TRBD1. The CDR3 has 16 residues. Germline CDR1 is SGHDT and CDR2 is YYEEEE. With V trimmed by 3 bases and J by 8 bases, 13 bases remained unmatched. CDR3 nucleotides: TGTGCCAGCAGCTACTTGCGGGACAGGCAAGTGGATGAGCAGTTCTTC. The encoded protein is CASSYLRDRQVDEQFF.

The rearrangement joins TRBV6-6 to TRBJ2-5; no reliable D call. This CDR3 is 12 amino acids long. Trimming removed 0 bases from V and 6 bases from J, with 5 bases in between. Germline V gene data show CDR1 as MNHNY and CDR2 as SVGAGI (reference sequence). CDR3 protein: CASSYSTQTQYF. The CDR3 DNA reads TGTGCCAGCAGTTACTCGACTCAGACCCAGTACTTC.

J is TRBJ1-1 and V is TRBV25-1; TRBD1 agrees at 9 bases. This CDR3 is 17 amino acids long. Germline V gene sequence: CDR1 MGHDK, CDR2 SYGVNS. The CDR3 DNA follows: TGTGCTTCACGAGGGCCCCCGGGACAGGGAATCGTAACTGAAGCTTTCTTT. Translation gives CASRGPPGQGIVTEAFF.

J is TRBJ2-1 and V is TRBV30; 8 bases agree with TRBD2. The CDR3 covers 15 residues. The junction had 7 bases not matched to a gene; V was cut back by 2 bases and J by 4 bases. CDR1 and CDR2 from the germline V gene are GTSNPN and SVGIG (reference sequence). The CDR3 protein is CAWSWERGNYNEQFF. As DNA, the CDR3 is TGTGCCTGGAGTTGGGAGCGGGGGAATTACAATGAGCAGTTCTTC.

The genes are TRBV25-1 and TRBJ2-3, with 12 bases aligning to TRBD1. The germline V gene has CDR1 MGHDK and CDR2 SYGVNS. The CDR3 loop spans 15 amino acids. V lost 2 bases, J lost 6 bases, and 3 bases stayed unmatched. The CDR3 nucleotides read TGTGCCAGCAGTGAAGGGACAGGGGGCTTTGATACGCAGTATTTT. It encodes CASSEGTGGFDTQYF.

V is TRBV5-6 and J is TRBJ2-1; tentative D call: TRBD2 (5 bases). Between the trimmed V and J ends, which lost 2 bases and 4 bases, there was a span of 22 bases. The CDR3 covers 18 residues. The germline CDR1 and CDR2 sequences are SGHDT and YYEEEE. CDR3 region: CASSLSFRGAPIYNEQFF. The DNA of the CDR3 is TGTGCCAGCAGCTTATCCTTTCGGGGAGCTCCTATTTACAATGAGCAGTTCTTC.

The rearrangement links TRBV4-1 to TRBJ2-1; 7 bases fit TRBD1. The V and J ends lost 0 bases and 1 base, in that order; junction bases with no gene match: 15. CDR1 and CDR2 (germline): MGHRA, YSYEKL. This CDR3 is 20 amino acids long. CDR3 DNA: TGCGCCAGCAGCCAAGATCGGGGACAGAGAACTAGGCCATCCTACAATGAGCAGTTCTTC. Translation: CASSQDRGQRTRPSYNEQFF.